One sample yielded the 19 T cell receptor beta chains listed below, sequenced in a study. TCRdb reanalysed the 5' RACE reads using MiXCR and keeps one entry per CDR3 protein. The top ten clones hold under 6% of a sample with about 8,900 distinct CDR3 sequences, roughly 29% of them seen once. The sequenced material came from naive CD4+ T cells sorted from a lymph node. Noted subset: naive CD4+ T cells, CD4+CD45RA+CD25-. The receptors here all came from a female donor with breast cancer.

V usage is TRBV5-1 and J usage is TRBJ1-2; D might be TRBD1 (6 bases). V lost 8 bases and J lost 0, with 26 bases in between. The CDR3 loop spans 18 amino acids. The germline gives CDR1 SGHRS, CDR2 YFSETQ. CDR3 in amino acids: CASTGSSISGVSNYGYTF. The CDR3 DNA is TGCGCCAGTACAGGGTCCTCAATCTCTGGGGTGTCTAACTATGGCTACACCTTC.

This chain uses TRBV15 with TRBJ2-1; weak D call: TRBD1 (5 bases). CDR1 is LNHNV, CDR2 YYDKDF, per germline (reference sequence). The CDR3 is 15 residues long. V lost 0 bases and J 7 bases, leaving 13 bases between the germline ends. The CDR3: CATSRDGKGWNEQFF. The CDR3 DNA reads TGTGCCACCAGCAGAGATGGAAAGGGGTGGAATGAGCAGTTCTTC.

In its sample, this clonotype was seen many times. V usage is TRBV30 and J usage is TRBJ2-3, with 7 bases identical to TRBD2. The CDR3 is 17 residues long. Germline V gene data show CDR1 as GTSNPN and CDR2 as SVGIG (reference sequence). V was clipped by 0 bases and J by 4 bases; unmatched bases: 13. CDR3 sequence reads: CAWSVHGGWITPDTQYF. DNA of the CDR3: TGTGCCTGGAGTGTACACGGGGGGTGGATTACCCCAGATACGCAGTATTTT.

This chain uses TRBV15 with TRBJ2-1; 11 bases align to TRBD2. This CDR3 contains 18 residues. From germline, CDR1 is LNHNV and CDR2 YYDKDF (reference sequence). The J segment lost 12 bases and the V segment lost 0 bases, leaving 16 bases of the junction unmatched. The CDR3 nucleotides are TGTGCCACCAGCAGAGATACGCTAGCGGGAGGACCCACAGATACGCAGTTCTTC. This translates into CATSRDTLAGGPTDTQFF. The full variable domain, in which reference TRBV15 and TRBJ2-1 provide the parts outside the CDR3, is DAMVIQNPRYQVTQFGKPVTLSCSQTLNHNVMYWYQQKSSQAPKLLFHYYDKDFNNEADTPDNFQSRRPNTSFCFLDIRSPGLGDTAMYLCATSRDTLAGGPTDTQFFGPGTRLTVL.

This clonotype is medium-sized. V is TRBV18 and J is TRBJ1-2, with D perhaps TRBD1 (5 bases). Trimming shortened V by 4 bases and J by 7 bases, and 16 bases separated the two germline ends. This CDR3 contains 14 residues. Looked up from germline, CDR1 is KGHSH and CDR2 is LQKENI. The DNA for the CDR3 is TGTGCCAGCTCACGGGGCAAAGAGGTGTCTGGCTACACCTTC. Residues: CASSRGKEVSGYTF. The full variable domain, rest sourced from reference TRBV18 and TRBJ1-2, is NAGVMQNPRHLVRRRGQEARLRCSPMKGHSHVYWYRQLPEEGLKFMVYLQKENIIDESGMPKERFSAEFPKEGPSILRIQQVVRGDSAAYFCASSRGKEVSGYTFGSGTRLTVV.

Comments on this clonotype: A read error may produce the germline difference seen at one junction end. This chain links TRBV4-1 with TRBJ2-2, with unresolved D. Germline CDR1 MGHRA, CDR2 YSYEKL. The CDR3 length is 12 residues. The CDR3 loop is CASSQGLGELFF. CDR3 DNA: TGCGCCAGTAGCCAAGGTCTCGGGGAGCTGTTTTTT.

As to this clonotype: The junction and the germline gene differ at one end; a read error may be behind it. CDR3 loop: CASSHGDYDYTF. CDR3 in DNA: TGTGCCAGCAGTCATGGGGACTATGACTACACCTTC. The J gene is TRBJ1-2, the V gene TRBV25-1; D may be TRBD1 (5 bases). Germline V CDR1 and CDR2: MGHDK, SYGVNS. The CDR3 sequence is 12 residues long.

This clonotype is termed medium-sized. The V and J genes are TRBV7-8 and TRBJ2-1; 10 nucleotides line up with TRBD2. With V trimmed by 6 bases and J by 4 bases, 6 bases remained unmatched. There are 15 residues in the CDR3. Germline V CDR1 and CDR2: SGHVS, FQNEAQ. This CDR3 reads CASSPGTSAYNEQFF. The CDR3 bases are TGTGCCAGCAGTCCAGGGACTAGCGCTTACAATGAGCAGTTCTTC.

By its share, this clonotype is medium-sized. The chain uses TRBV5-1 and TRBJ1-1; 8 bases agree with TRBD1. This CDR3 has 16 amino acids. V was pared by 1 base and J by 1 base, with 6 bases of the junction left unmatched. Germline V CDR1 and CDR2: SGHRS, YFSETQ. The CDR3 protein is CASSLKDRARNTEAFF. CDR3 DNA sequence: TGCGCCAGCAGCTTGAAGGACAGGGCTAGGAACACTGAAGCTTTCTTT.

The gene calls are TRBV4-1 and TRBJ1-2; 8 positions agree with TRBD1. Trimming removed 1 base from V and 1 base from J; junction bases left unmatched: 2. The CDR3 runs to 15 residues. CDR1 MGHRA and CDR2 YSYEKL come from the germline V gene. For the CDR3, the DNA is TGCGCCAGCAGCCAAGGGACAGGGAGTAACTATGGCTACACCTTC. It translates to CASSQGTGSNYGYTF.

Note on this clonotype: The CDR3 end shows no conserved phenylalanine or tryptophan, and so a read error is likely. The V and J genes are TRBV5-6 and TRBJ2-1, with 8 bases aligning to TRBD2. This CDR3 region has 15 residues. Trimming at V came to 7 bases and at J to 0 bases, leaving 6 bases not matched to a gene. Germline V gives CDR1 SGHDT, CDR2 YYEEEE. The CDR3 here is CASRKAGDSYNEQFI. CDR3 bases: TGTGCCAGCCGCAAAGCGGGAGACTCCTACAATGAGCAGTTCATC.

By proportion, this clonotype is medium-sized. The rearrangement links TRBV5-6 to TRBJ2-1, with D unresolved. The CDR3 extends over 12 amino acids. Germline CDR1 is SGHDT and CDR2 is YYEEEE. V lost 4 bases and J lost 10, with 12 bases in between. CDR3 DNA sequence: TGTGCCAGCAGCGTGCCTGGGTACGAGCAGTTCTTC. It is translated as CASSVPGYEQFF.

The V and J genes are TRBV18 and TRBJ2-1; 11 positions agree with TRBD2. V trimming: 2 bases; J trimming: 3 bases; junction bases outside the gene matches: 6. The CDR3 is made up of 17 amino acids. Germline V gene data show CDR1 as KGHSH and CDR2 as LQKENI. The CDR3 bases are TGTGCCAGCTCACCAAGGTCTAGCGGGGGGAACTACAATGAGCAGTTCTTC. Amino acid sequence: CASSPRSSGGNYNEQFF.

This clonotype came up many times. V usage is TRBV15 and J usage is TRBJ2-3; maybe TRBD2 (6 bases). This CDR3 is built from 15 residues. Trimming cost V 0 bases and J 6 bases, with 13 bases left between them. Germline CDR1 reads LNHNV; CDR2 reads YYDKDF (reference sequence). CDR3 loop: CATSRDLGSVDTQYF. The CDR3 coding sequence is TGTGCCACCAGCAGAGATCTCGGGAGTGTGGATACGCAGTATTTT.

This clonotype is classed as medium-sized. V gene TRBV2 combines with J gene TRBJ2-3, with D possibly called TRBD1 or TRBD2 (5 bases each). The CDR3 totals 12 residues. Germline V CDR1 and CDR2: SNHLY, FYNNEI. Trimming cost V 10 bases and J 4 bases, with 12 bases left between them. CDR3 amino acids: CATVRGPDTQYF. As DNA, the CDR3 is TGTGCCACCGTGAGGGGCCCAGATACGCAGTATTTT.

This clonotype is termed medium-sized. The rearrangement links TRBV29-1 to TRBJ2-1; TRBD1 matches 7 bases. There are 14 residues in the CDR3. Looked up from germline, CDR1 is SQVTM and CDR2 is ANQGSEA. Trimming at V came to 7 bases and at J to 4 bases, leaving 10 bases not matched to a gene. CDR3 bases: TGCAGCGGCGGATACAGGGGAGCTTACAATGAGCAGTTCTTC. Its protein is CSGGYRGAYNEQFF.

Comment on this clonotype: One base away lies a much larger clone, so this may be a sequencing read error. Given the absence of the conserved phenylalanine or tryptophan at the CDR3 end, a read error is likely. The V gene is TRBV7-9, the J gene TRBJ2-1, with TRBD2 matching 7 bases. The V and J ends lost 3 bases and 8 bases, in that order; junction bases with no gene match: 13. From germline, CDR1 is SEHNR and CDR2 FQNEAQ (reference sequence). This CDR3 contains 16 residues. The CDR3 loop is CASSLFQLAPIDEQFV. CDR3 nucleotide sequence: TGTGCCAGCAGCTTGTTCCAACTAGCGCCGATCGATGAGCAGTTCGTC.

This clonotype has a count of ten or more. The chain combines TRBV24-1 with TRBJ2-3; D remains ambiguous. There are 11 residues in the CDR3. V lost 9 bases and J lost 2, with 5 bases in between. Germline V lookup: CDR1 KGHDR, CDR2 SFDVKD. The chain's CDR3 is CATSYTDTQYF. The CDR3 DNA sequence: TGTGCCACCTCCTACACAGATACGCAGTATTTT.

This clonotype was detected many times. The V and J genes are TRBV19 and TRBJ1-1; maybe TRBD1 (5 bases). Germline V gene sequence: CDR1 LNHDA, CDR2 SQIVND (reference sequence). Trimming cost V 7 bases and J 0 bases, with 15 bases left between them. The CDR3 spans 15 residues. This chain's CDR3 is CASTIRGGVNTEAFF. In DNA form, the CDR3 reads TGTGCCAGTACCATCCGTGGGGGGGTGAACACTGAAGCTTTCTTT.